This T cell receptor (beta chain) came from a study of spatial heterogeneity in lung cancer (dated by TCRdb to the late 2010s). In terms of the full investigation: Beta-chain transcripts were consistently detected in greater numbers than alpha-chain transcripts, which likely reflected higher beta-chain transcript abundance. A strong correlation was found between TCR transcript counts in tumor regions and a T cell transcriptional module score from matched bulk RNA-seq. In the raw uncorrected reads, each unique combination of TCR and UMI appeared more than ten times on average. TCR alpha and beta repertoires were quantitatively compared across multiple tumor regions, matched nontumor lung and blood in non-small cell lung cancer. Nonsynonymous mutation counts, determined by whole-exome sequencing of tumor tissue, were related to features of the TCR repertoire. At surgery, both alpha and beta chains were TCR-sequenced in 200 to 250 tumor regions, fewer than 80 matched nontumor lung samples and some 58 PBMC samples.

Library generation was performed with 5' RACE. These reads were obtained on a NextSeq 500. To allow correction of PCR and sequencing errors, the TCR library protocol tagged every TCR cDNA molecule with a unique molecular identifier. As for the original processing: Decombinator tools were used for TCR identification, UMI-based error correction and CDR3 extraction. Expanded TCRs were defined as those above a frequency of 2 per 1,000, corresponding to the top 1% of the tumor frequency distribution. Expanded tumor TCRs statistically deemed absent (corrected P<0.05) from at least one tumor region were classed as regional, and all other expanded tumor TCRs were classed as ubiquitous. Each repertoire was subsampled 100 times to 5,000 TCRs, after which Renyi diversity was computed with the R vegan package. CDR3 similarity networks were constructed using string-kernel similarity of amino acid triplets, with links drawn between CDR3s whose pairwise similarity was above 0.82. TCRdb redid the processing of the public reads, applying fastp at Q25 and MiXCR, and retained in-frame beta chains. Each record represents a unique CDR3 protein, reported with the most common genes and DNA among its rows. The V and J calls were not made by the authors but by TCRdb's processing. The sample yields roughly 10,000 distinct CDR3 sequences; 6% to 8% were counted once. The ten largest clones add up to about 20% of the sample.

According to the germline V gene, CDR1 reads SGHRS and CDR2 reads YFSETQ. The CDR3 measures 14 amino acids from cysteine to phenylalanine. The CDR3 DNA has 42 bases and is translated from base 1. The junction carries 10 bases between V and J, which are trimmed by 4 bases and 2 bases respectively. Overall study results and their limits: The number of expanded intratumoral alpha and beta TCRs correlated with the tumor nonsynonymous mutation count. Counts of ubiquitous and regional expanded TCRs were found to correlate with counts of ubiquitous and regional nonsynonymous mutations, respectively. TCR-seq coverage of tumor T cells was estimated to be only approximately 7% for alpha chains and roughly 13% for beta chains. Additional single-cell paired TCR alpha and beta sequencing was considered necessary to confirm, at a functional level, the hypothesis that regional TCRs recognize regional mutations.

Explained via the paper, the time point label denotes: sample taken at primary tumor resection. Samples were obtained from approximately 70 patients with early-stage, untreated non-small cell lung cancer from the lung TRACERx cohort. For TCR sequencing, whole RNA was extracted from tumor and nontumor lung tissue, or from cryopreserved PBMC samples, and no cell sorting was done. A patient was chosen for TCR sequencing only when enough RNA was available from at least two tumor regions. Before being selected, tumor and adjacent nontumor lung specimens were reviewed by a lung pathologist. This clonotype was detected many times. Its specific antigen is unknown. Base quality data are lacking; no much larger clone is found one base away. A library made for alpha chains picked up this beta chain off target, so its size means little.

The sample here was lung tumor tissue, taken at surgery. The rearranged segments are TRBV5-1 and TRBJ2-1, with no reliable assignment of the D segment. This clonotype was sampled from a female donor with early-stage non-small cell lung cancer. The CDR3: CASSGDTAYNEQFF. The nucleotide sequence is given as TGCGCCAGCAGCGGTGACACAGCCTACAATGAGCAGTTCTTC.